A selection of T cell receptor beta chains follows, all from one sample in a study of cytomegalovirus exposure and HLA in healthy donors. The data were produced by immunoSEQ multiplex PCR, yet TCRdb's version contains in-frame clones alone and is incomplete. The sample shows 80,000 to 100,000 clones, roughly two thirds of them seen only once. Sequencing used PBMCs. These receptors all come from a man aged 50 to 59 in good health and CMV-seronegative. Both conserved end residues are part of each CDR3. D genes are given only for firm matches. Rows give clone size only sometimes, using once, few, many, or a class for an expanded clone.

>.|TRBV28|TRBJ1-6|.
CASKSVHDNSPLHF
TGTGCCAGCAAATCCGTACATGATAATTCACCCCTCCACTTT
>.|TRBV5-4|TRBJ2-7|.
CASAPSPTQGSYEQYF
TGTGCCAGCGCCCCTTCCCCGACGCAGGGATCCTACGAGCAGTACTTC
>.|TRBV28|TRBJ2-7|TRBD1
CASTPGQHYEQYF
TGTGCCAGCACCCCGGGACAGCACTACGAGCAGTACTTC
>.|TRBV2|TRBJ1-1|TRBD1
CASRQTGAGTEAFF
TGTGCCAGCAGACAGACAGGGGCAGGCACTGAAGCTTTCTTT
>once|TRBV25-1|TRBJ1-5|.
CASSEWGAGQPQHF
TGTGCCAGCAGTGAATGGGGAGCAGGTCAGCCCCAGCATTTT
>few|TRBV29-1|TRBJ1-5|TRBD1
CSASGTGGGSNQPQHF
TGCAGCGCGTCCGGGACAGGGGGCGGGAGCAATCAGCCCCAGCATTTT
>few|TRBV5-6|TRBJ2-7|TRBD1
CASSASTGVGDEQYF
TGTGCCAGCAGCGCGTCGACAGGGGTGGGCGACGAGCAGTACTTC
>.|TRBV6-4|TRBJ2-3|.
CASSSEGWGDTQYF
TGTGCCAGCAGTTCCGAGGGATGGGGAGATACGCAGTATTTT
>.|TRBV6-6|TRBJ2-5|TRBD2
CASSYPPAGNQETQYF
TGTGCCAGCAGTTACCCCCCAGCGGGAAATCAAGAGACCCAGTACTTC
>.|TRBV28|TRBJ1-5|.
CASSLRAGMSNQPQHF
TGTGCCAGCAGTTTACGGGCAGGGATGAGCAATCAGCCCCAGCATTTT
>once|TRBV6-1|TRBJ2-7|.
CASSDTRDYEQYF
TGTGCCAGCAGTGACACTAGAGATTACGAGCAGTACTTC
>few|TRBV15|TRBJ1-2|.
CATSRGKQGNGGYTF
TGTGCCACCAGCAGAGGTAAACAGGGAAATGGTGGCTACACCTTC
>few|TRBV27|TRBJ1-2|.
CASNPRPPPGNYGYTF
TGTGCCAGCAACCCTCGACCGCCTCCCGGGAACTATGGCTACACCTTC
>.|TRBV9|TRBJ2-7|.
CASSVQDYEQYF
TGTGCCAGCAGCGTACAGGACTACGAGCAGTACTTC
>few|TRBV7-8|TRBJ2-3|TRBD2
CASSLVVSGSLDTQYF
TGTGCCAGCAGCTTAGTAGTTAGCGGGAGTTTGGATACGCAGTATTTT
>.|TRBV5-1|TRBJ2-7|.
CASSHRDLSSYEQYF
TGCGCCAGCAGTCACCGGGACTTAAGCTCCTACGAGCAGTACTTC
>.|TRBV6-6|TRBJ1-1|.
CASIQGGATAEAFF
TGTGCCAGCATCCAAGGGGGGGCGACAGCTGAAGCTTTCTTT
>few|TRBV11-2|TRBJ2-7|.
CASSGRSGTRGSEQYF
TGTGCCAGCAGCGGCCGCTCTGGGACTCGGGGCTCCGAGCAGTACTTC
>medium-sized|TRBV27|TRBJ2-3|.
CASSWLRTDTQYF
TGTGCCAGCAGTTGGCTGCGCACAGATACGCAGTATTTT
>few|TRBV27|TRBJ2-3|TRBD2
CASRTSGSPTDTQYF
TGTGCCAGCAGGACTAGCGGGAGCCCCACAGATACGCAGTATTTT
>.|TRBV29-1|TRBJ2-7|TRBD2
CSVRGLAAYEQYF
TGCAGCGTACGCGGACTAGCGGCATACGAGCAGTACTTC
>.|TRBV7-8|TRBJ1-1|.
CASSLFPTSNRVGDNTEAFF
TGTGCCAGCAGCTTATTTCCAACATCCAACAGGGTGGGGGATAACACTGAAGCTTTCTTT
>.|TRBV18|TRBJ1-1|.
CASSLGQLNTEAFF
TGTGCCAGCTCACTCGGACAGTTGAACACTGAAGCTTTCTTT
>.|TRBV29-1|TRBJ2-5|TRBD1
CSAPTGARDKTQYF
TGCAGCGCCCCAACAGGGGCGCGTGATAAGACCCAGTACTTC
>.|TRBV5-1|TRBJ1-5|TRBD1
CASSLGGRGDNQPQHF
TGCGCCAGCAGCTTGGGTGGCAGGGGGGACAATCAGCCCCAGCATTTT
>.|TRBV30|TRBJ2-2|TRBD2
CAWSRPRAGGPAGELFF
TGTGCCTGGAGTAGACCTAGAGCGGGAGGGCCAGCCGGGGAGCTGTTTTTT
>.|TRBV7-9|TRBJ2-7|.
CASSPQGEGAYEQYF
TGTGCCAGCAGCCCCCAGGGTGAAGGGGCCTACGAGCAGTACTTC
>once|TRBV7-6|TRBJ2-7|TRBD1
CASRAGTGMNEQYF
TGTGCCAGCAGGGCCGGGACAGGGATGAACGAGCAGTACTTC
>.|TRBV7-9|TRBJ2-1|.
CSSRRLEGEQFF
TGTTCCAGCAGACGACTAGAAGGTGAGCAGTTCTTC
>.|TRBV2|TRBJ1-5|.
CASRQGLRVGQPQHF
TGTGCCAGCAGACAGGGCCTAAGAGTGGGTCAGCCCCAGCATTTT
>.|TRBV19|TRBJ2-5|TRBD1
CASSIAYGQGYMETQYF
TGTGCCAGTAGTATAGCTTACGGACAGGGGTATATGGAGACCCAGTACTTC
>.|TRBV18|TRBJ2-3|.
CASSPQGREPDTQYF
TGTGCCAGCTCACCCCAGGGGAGGGAGCCAGATACGCAGTATTTT
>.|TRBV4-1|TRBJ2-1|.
CASSRTRRYNEQFF
TGCGCCAGCAGCCGGACAAGACGCTACAATGAGCAGTTCTTC
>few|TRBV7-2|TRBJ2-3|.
CASYFSQGSTDTQYF
TGTGCCAGCTATTTTTCGCAGGGCAGCACAGATACGCAGTATTTT
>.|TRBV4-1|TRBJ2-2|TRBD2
CASSWERGGNTGELFF
TGCGCCAGCAGCTGGGAGCGGGGGGGAAACACCGGGGAGCTGTTTTTT
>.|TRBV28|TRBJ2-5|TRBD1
CASRNGFGDRDGETQYF
TGTGCCAGCAGAAATGGTTTCGGGGACAGGGATGGAGAGACCCAGTACTTC
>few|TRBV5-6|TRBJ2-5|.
CASSFQIQETQYF
TGTGCCAGCAGCTTTCAGATTCAAGAGACCCAGTACTTC
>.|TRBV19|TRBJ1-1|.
CASKSPRQTSNTEAFF
TGTGCCAGTAAGTCCCCCAGACAGACGTCGAACACTGAAGCTTTCTTT
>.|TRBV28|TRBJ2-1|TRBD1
CASSFWRTGPEKFNNEQFF
TGTGCCAGCAGTTTTTGGAGGACAGGGCCGGAAAAATTTAACAATGAGCAGTTCTTC
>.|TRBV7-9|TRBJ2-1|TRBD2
CASSLVASGLNEQFF
TGTGCCAGCAGCTTAGTGGCTAGCGGGTTGAATGAGCAGTTCTTC